Many counts were recorded for the clone carrying this TCR beta chain. Its antigen is as yet unknown. Primed by a sample-barcoded 5' primer and a J-beta primer mix, a second PCR proceeded for about 7 to 11 cycles. TCRdb independently ran MiXCR on the 5' RACE reads; one entry per CDR3 protein. The top ten hold around 2.1% of the sample, which has 2 million or so distinct CDR3 sequences, around 48% seen once. The data are from a study of blood T cells in healthy people across ages. The CDR3 loop spans 13 amino acids. Germline V gene lookup returns CDR1 MNHEY and CDR2 SVGAGI. V was pared by 6 bases and J by 0 bases, with 6 bases between. Study-wide results and limits: TCR beta diversity was tightly associated with the proportion of naive T cells. Long-lived donors carried more naive CD4+ cells and greater diversity than aged donors.

The V and J genes are TRBV6-5 and TRBJ2-1; no clear D. Sample: blood. This TCR derives from a woman aged 40-49 years in good health. This CDR3 is CASSYSSYNEQFF. CDR3 DNA: TGTGCCAGCAGCTACAGCTCCTACAATGAGCAGTTCTTC.